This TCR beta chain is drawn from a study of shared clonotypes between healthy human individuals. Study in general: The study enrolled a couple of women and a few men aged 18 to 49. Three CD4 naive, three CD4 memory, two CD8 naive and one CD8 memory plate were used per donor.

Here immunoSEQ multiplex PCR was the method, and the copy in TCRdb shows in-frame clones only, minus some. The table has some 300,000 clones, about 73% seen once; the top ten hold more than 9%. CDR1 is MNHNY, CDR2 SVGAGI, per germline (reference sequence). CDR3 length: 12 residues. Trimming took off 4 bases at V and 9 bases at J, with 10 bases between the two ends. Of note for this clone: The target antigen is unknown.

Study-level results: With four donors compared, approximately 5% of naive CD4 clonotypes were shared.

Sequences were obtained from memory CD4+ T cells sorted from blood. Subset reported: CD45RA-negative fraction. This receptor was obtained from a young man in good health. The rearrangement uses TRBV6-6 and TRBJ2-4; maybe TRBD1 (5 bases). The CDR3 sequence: CASSSQGSIQYF. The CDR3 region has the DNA TGTGCCAGCAGTTCCCAGGGAAGCATTCAGTACTTC.